This T cell receptor beta chain came from a study of OX40 agonist ivuxolimab in advanced cancers. Turning to the study itself: Dose-escalation patients suffered from hepatocellular carcinoma, melanoma, renal cell or head and neck cancer. Points from the study as a whole: Fewer expanded clones were found on average in CD4+ than in CD8+ T cells. The study did not work out the antigen specificity of the expanded peripheral T cells.

The V and J ends lost 2 bases and 5 bases respectively, with 21 bases between them. The CDR3 has 17 residues. Germline CDR1 and CDR2: LNHDA and SQIVND (reference sequence). The method was immunoSEQ multiplex PCR; TCRdb's version includes in-frame clones alone and lacks a portion of them. Altogether 90,000 to 120,000 clones are present, 85% to 95% being singletons, with the ten largest covering approximately 0.69%. As for this clone: The antigen remains undetermined.

At baseline, cycle 4 day 1, and cycle 7 day 1, blood was sampled. The chain carries TRBV19 and TRBJ1-1, with D tentatively TRBD1 (5 bases). This receptor was taken from an adult with an advanced solid tumor such as melanoma, head and neck, liver or kidney cancer. Source: CD4+ or CD8+ T cells sorted from blood, taken in a trial of the OX40 agonist ivuxolimab. CDR3 residues: CASSISGRGRGGTEAFF. As DNA, the CDR3 is TGTGCCAGTAGTATATCAGGGAGAGGACGTGGAGGGACTGAAGCTTTCTTT.